This TCR beta chain was captured by sequencing in a study of shared clonotypes between healthy human individuals. The CDR3 length is 15 residues. V shed 1 base, J shed 6 bases, and the junction held 9 bases outside the gene matches. The germline CDR1 and CDR2 sequences are KGHSH and LQKENI. The unsorted PBMC replicate PCRs were performed with about 300 ng DNA, tens of thousands of T cell genomes. Using immunoSEQ multiplex PCR, the repertoire was profiled, and TCRdb retains in-frame clones only, with some absent. The sample comprises some 500,000 clones, roughly four fifths of which are singletons, and more than 10% rests with the top ten.

The receptor comes from a woman aged 40 to 49 in good health. Some clones in this sample may be carry-over from other donors' samples. The rearrangement joins TRBV18 to TRBJ2-7; 7 bases line up with TRBD1. The sequenced sample consisted of PBMCs. CDR3 DNA: TGTGCCAGCTCACCACTGACAGGGTCTAATGGCGAGCAGTACTTC. Its protein is CASSPLTGSNGEQYF.